The source of this TCR beta chain is a study of control samples from healthy donors and cancer patients. CDR3 size: 14 residues. CDR1 and CDR2 (germline): LGHNA, YNFKEQ. J lost 8 bases, V lost 3 bases, and 5 bases had no gene match. The data were produced by immunoSEQ multiplex PCR, yet TCRdb's version contains in-frame clones alone and is incomplete. The sample consists of around 130,000 clones, 87% of them appearing once. This chain links TRBV4-2 with TRBJ1-2, with 11 positions matching TRBD1. The receptor was derived from a man aged 30 to 45 in good health. Sequencing was performed on blood. CDR3 DNA: TGTGCCAGCAGCCAGGCGGGACAGGGGGACGGCTACACCTTC. Translation gives CASSQAGQGDGYTF.